The rows below give T cell receptor beta chains drawn from one sample of a study of CD4 T cells in relation to SARS-CoV-2 and coronaviruses. Libraries were prepared by immunoSEQ multiplex PCR; TCRdb keeps only in-frame clonotypes and omits some of them. The sample contains under 50,000 clones, 70% to 90% of which appear only once. What was sequenced was memory CD4+ T cells from PBMCs. The receptors derive from an adult with COVID-19. The CDR3 runs from the conserved cysteine through the conserved F or W. A D gene is named only where the DNA matches it firmly. Size is stated for part of the rows, as once, few or many counts, or as a class when the clone is expanded.

abundance	d_gene	v_gene	j_gene	CDR3aa	CDR3nt
-	-	TRBV19	TRBJ1-2	CASSIVQGKPSGYTF	TGTGCCAGTAGTATAGTCCAGGGTAAACCTAGCGGCTACACCTTC
-	-	TRBV7-2	TRBJ2-1	CASSLNGIGQSYNEQFF	TGTGCCAGCAGCTTAAATGGCATCGGGCAGTCCTACAATGAGCAGTTCTTC
-	TRBD1	TRBV6-1	TRBJ2-6	CASSVWTGASSGANVLTF	TGTGCCAGCAGTGTCTGGACAGGAGCCAGCTCTGGGGCCAACGTCCTGACTTTC
-	-	TRBV4-1	TRBJ1-3	CASSPGEGNTIYF	TGCGCCAGCAGCCCCGGGGAAGGAAACACCATATATTTT
-	-	TRBV5-1	TRBJ2-7	CASSRPDPTLYEQYF	TGCGCCAGCAGCAGACCGGACCCGACCCTTTACGAGCAGTACTTC
-	-	TRBV30	TRBJ1-1	CAWSVGRDTEAFF	TGTGCCTGGAGTGTAGGCCGGGACACTGAAGCTTTCTTT
-	TRBD1	TRBV7-2	TRBJ2-5	CASSSPGQGQYF	TGTGCCAGCAGCTCACCGGGACAGGGGCAGTACTTC
-	-	TRBV9	TRBJ1-3	CASSGGLSGNTIYF	TGTGCCAGCAGCGGCGGACTCTCTGGAAACACCATATATTTT
-	-	TRBV5-8	TRBJ1-2	CASRPKGGYGYTF	TGTGCCAGCAGGCCTAAAGGGGGGTACGGCTACACCTTC
-	TRBD1	TRBV27	TRBJ2-2	CASSPGRGRTGELFF	TGTGCCAGCAGTCCCGGCAGGGGGCGAACCGGGGAGCTGTTTTTT
-	-	TRBV21-1	TRBJ2-7	CASSSTLSYEQYF	TGTGCCAGCAGCAGCACATTATCCTACGAGCAGTACTTC
-	-	TRBV6-5	TRBJ1-5	CASMSISNQPQHF	TGTGCCAGCATGTCGATTAGCAATCAGCCCCAGCATTTT
-	TRBD2	TRBV7-3	TRBJ2-1	CASSTRGGYNEQFF	TGTGCCAGCAGCACACGGGGGGGCTACAATGAGCAGTTCTTC
-	-	TRBV4-2	TRBJ1-1	CASSQADRILNTEAFF	TGTGCCAGCAGCCAAGCCGACAGGATTTTGAACACTGAAGCTTTCTTT
-	TRBD1	TRBV12-3/TRBV12-4	TRBJ1-2	CASSYTGGPGYTF	TGTGCCAGCAGTTACACAGGGGGACCTGGCTACACCTTC
-	-	TRBV3-1/TRBV3-2	TRBJ2-3	CASSQVTDTQYF	TGTGCCAGCAGCCAAGTCACAGATACGCAGTATTTT
once	TRBD2	TRBV7-2	TRBJ2-2	CASSSGTSHTGELFF	TGTGCCAGCAGCTCCGGGACTAGCCACACCGGGGAGCTGTTTTTT
-	TRBD2	TRBV25-1	TRBJ2-3	CASSGGGAVADTQYF	TGTGCCAGCAGTGGCGGGGGGGCGGTAGCAGATACGCAGTATTTT
-	-	TRBV4-3	TRBJ2-2	CASSQEDTGELFF	TGCGCCAGCAGCCAAGAAGACACCGGGGAGCTGTTTTTT
-	-	TRBV28	TRBJ2-7	CASSSSGGGSPYEQYF	TGTGCCAGCAGTTCGAGCGGTGGGGGTAGTCCCTACGAGCAGTACTTC
-	-	TRBV28	TRBJ1-5	CASSPGADQPQHF	TGTGCCAGCAGCCCAGGGGCCGATCAGCCCCAGCATTTT
-	-	TRBV21-1	TRBJ2-1	CASSTSGDYPSYNEQFF	TGTGCCAGCAGCACTAGCGGGGATTATCCTTCCTACAATGAGCAGTTCTTC
-	-	TRBV6-1	TRBJ1-6	CASLKNGPLHF	TGTGCCAGCCTGAAGAATGGGCCCCTCCACTTT
-	TRBD1	TRBV18	TRBJ1-2	CASSPDRTGDHGYTF	TGTGCCAGCTCACCGGATAGGACAGGGGATCATGGCTACACCTTC
-	-	TRBV11-3	TRBJ2-2	CASSRSEKRTGELFF	TGTGCCAGCAGCCGCAGTGAGAAACGCACCGGGGAGCTGTTTTTT
few	TRBD1	TRBV5-1	TRBJ2-5	CASSLAATGGGETQYF	TGCGCCAGCAGCTTGGCCGCGACAGGGGGGGGTGAGACCCAGTACTTC
few	-	TRBV11-2	TRBJ2-4	CASSNPTKGKNIQYF	TGTGCCAGCAGCAACCCAACAAAGGGCAAAAACATTCAGTACTTC
-	TRBD1	TRBV7-9	TRBJ1-1	CASSEGQGDTEAFF	TGTGCCAGCAGCGAGGGACAGGGGGACACTGAAGCTTTCTTT
-	-	TRBV9	TRBJ2-2	CASSPRDNRPGELFF	TGTGCCAGCAGCCCCCGGGACAATAGGCCCGGGGAGCTGTTTTTT
-	-	TRBV3-1/TRBV3-2	TRBJ2-5	CASSRDSPETQYF	TGTGCCAGCAGCCGGGACTCCCCAGAGACCCAGTACTTC
-	TRBD1	TRBV5-5	TRBJ2-7	CASGTWTGGSYEQYF	TGTGCCAGCGGGACCTGGACAGGGGGCTCCTACGAGCAGTACTTC
-	-	TRBV11-2	TRBJ2-1	CASRGEYNEQFF	TGTGCCAGCAGGGGGGAATACAATGAGCAGTTCTTC
few	-	TRBV5-5	TRBJ1-5	CASSWGAPYSNQPQHF	TGTGCCAGCAGCTGGGGGGCACCATATAGCAATCAGCCCCAGCATTTT
-	-	TRBV12-5	TRBJ1-2	CASGFGYGGYTF	TGTGCTAGTGGTTTCGGGTACGGTGGCTACACCTTC
-	-	TRBV7-9	TRBJ1-2	CASSLADYGYTF	TGTGCCAGCAGCTTAGCGGACTATGGCTACACCTTC
-	-	TRBV6-5	TRBJ2-2	CASRLQVGTTGELFF	TGTGCCAGCAGGTTACAGGTGGGGACGACCGGGGAGCTGTTTTTT
-	TRBD1	TRBV10-3	TRBJ2-3	CAISESWGGQGNTDTQYF	TGTGCCATCAGTGAGTCATGGGGTGGACAGGGGAACACAGATACGCAGTATTTT
-	-	TRBV5-1	TRBJ1-1	CASRRTTGNTEAFF	TGCGCCAGCAGACGCACGACGGGGAACACTGAAGCTTTCTTT
-	TRBD2	TRBV11-3	TRBJ2-3	CASSLELSGGADTQYF	TGTGCCAGCAGCTTAGAGCTTAGCGGGGGAGCAGATACGCAGTATTTT
-	-	TRBV6-4	TRBJ2-2	CASSGDTGELFF	TGTGCCAGCAGTGGGGACACCGGGGAGCTGTTTTTT
-	-	TRBV20-1	TRBJ2-5	CSPQTAETQYF	TGCAGTCCTCAGACGGCGGAGACCCAGTACTTC
-	TRBD2	TRBV3-1/TRBV3-2	TRBJ2-7	CASSQDLADSYEQYF	TGTGCCAGCAGCCAAGATCTAGCGGATTCCTACGAGCAGTACTTC
-	-	TRBV19	TRBJ2-5	CATSSPGETQYF	TGTGCCACGTCCAGTCCGGGAGAGACCCAGTACTTC
-	TRBD2	TRBV28	TRBJ2-1	CASRKASGGYNEQFF	TGTGCCAGCAGAAAGGCCAGCGGGGGGTACAATGAGCAGTTCTTC
-	-	TRBV6-1	TRBJ2-7	CASSEDARNYEQYF	TGTGCCAGCAGTGAAGATGCACGGAACTACGAGCAGTACTTC
-	TRBD1	TRBV5-4	TRBJ1-1	CASSLEGGVPLNTEAFF	TGTGCCAGCAGCTTGGAAGGGGGCGTCCCCTTGAACACTGAAGCTTTCTTT
-	TRBD2	TRBV24-1	TRBJ2-1	CATSDLSGGDYNEQFF	TGTGCCACCAGTGACCTTAGCGGGGGGGACTACAATGAGCAGTTCTTC
-	-	TRBV19	TRBJ1-1	CASTGTPLNTEAFF	TGTGCCAGTACCGGGACTCCTTTGAACACTGAAGCTTTCTTT
-	TRBD2	TRBV27	TRBJ2-5	CASSSWGSGVLETQYF	TGTGCCAGCAGTTCCTGGGGTAGCGGGGTTCTGGAGACCCAGTACTTC
-	-	TRBV6-5	TRBJ2-7	CASSYSSPKLSHEQYF	TGTGCCAGCAGTTACTCGAGCCCCAAACTATCTCACGAGCAGTACTTC